This entry lists 29 T cell receptor beta chains sequenced from one sample in a study of shared clonotypes between healthy human individuals. The table came from immunoSEQ multiplex PCR; TCRdb's copy has only in-frame clones and leaves some out. This table has roughly 2 million clones, almost 96% appearing once. The sample taken for sequencing was naive CD4+ T cells sorted from blood. The subset: CD45RA+ positively selected. Receptor source: a man aged 18 to 30 in good health.

The V gene is TRBV6-5, the J gene TRBJ2-1, with 8 nucleotides matching TRBD1. The CDR3 totals 14 residues. V gave up 5 bases and J gave up 13 bases; unmatched junction bases: 13. CDR1 and CDR2 (germline): MNHEY, SVGAGI. The CDR3 spells CASSPFGTGKAQFF. The DNA for the CDR3 is TGTGCCAGCAGTCCATTCGGGACAGGAAAGGCTCAGTTCTTC.

The chain joins TRBV6-1 to TRBJ1-5; 7 positions agree with TRBD1. V lost 6 bases, J lost 4 bases, and 6 bases stayed unmatched. CDR1 and CDR2 (germline): MNHNS, SASEGT. The CDR3 sequence is 14 residues long. The DNA for the CDR3 is TGTGCCAGCAGCTTCCAGGGGGGGAATCAGCCCCAGCATTTT. It translates to CASSFQGGNQPQHF.

The chain combines TRBV6-5 with TRBJ2-7, with D possibly being TRBD1 or TRBD2 (5 bases each). Germline CDR1 is MNHEY and CDR2 is SVGAGI. V gave up 5 bases and J gave up 2 bases, with 16 bases separating them. The CDR3 covers 15 residues. The CDR3 region is CASSSLGTNPYEQYF. The CDR3 nucleotides are TGTGCCAGCAGTAGCCTCGGGACGAATCCCTACGAGCAGTACTTC.

The table lists this clone with a few counts. This sample includes further DNA sequences coding for the same CDR3. V usage is TRBV30 and J usage is TRBJ1-5; D is uncertain. Germline CDR1 reads GTSNPN; CDR2 reads SVGIG (reference sequence). The germline V and J ends were trimmed by 0 bases and 5 bases, with 8 bases remaining between them. The CDR3 spans 13 residues. Here the CDR3 reads CAWSVKGDQPQHF. DNA for the CDR3: TGTGCCTGGAGTGTTAAGGGCGATCAGCCCCAGCATTTT. Looking up the rest from reference TRBV30 and TRBJ1-5 gives the full variable domain: SQTIHQWPATLVQPVGSPLSLECTVEGTSNPNLYWYRQAAGRGLQLLFYSVGIGQISSEVPQNLSASRPQDRQFILSSKKLLLSDSGFYLCAWSVKGDQPQHFGDGTRLSIL.

This clone has only one observation. V usage is TRBV5-4 and J usage is TRBJ1-2; D is possibly TRBD1 (6 bases). The CDR3 totals 13 residues. The germline gives CDR1 SGHNT, CDR2 YYREEE (reference sequence). V was trimmed by 7 bases and J by 10 bases, leaving 20 bases between them. The CDR3 protein is CASGPPGGASYTF. CDR3 DNA: TGTGCCAGCGGGCCACCCGGGGGGGCCTCCTACACCTTC.

V usage is TRBV4-1 and J usage is TRBJ2-7; TRBD1 might be the D (6 bases). The germline V and J ends were trimmed by 0 bases and 6 bases, with 15 bases remaining between them. This CDR3 is built from 15 residues. CDR1 is MGHRA and CDR2 is YSYEKL in the germline V gene. CDR3 nucleotides: TGCGCCAGCAGCCAAGATCCGACAGGCCCGGGCGAGCAGTACTTC. Translating it yields CASSQDPTGPGEQYF.

The chain combines TRBV5-1 with TRBJ1-1; D gene unclear. The CDR3 is made up of 12 amino acids. In germline, CDR1 is SGHRS, CDR2 YFSETQ. V was pared by 3 bases and J by 6 bases, with 9 bases between. The CDR3: CASSSGSAEAFF. In nucleotides, the CDR3 is TGCGCCAGCAGCTCCGGGTCCGCTGAAGCTTTCTTT.

V and J are TRBV4-3 and TRBJ1-6; no definite D call. The CDR3 covers 14 residues. The germline V gene encodes CDR1 LGHNA and CDR2 YSLEER. V was cut by 0 bases and J by 2 bases, with 2 bases left in between. The CDR3 loop is CASSQDPYNSPLHF. The CDR3 region has the DNA TGCGCCAGCAGCCAAGATCCCTATAATTCACCCCTCCACTTT.

The rearrangement joins TRBV5-1 to TRBJ2-7; either TRBD1 or TRBD2 may supply D (5 bases each). Per the germline V gene, CDR1 is SGHRS and CDR2 is YFSETQ. The CDR3 length is 17 residues. Trimming shortened V by 2 bases and J by 1 base, and 19 bases separated the two germline ends. CDR3 DNA: TGCGCCAGCAGCTTTTCCGTAATTGGGGGATCGTCCTACGAGCAGTACTTC. Translated, it gives CASSFSVIGGSSYEQYF.

V usage is TRBV30 and J usage is TRBJ2-3; TRBD2 aligns across 13 bases. V lost 3 bases, J lost 3 bases, and 3 bases stayed unmatched. Per the germline V gene, CDR1 is GTSNPN and CDR2 is SVGIG (reference sequence). This CDR3 comprises 15 residues. Here the CDR3 DNA reads TGTGCCTGGAGCCAGGGACTAGCGGGAACAGATACGCAGTATTTT. It is translated as CAWSQGLAGTDTQYF.

V usage is TRBV5-4 and J usage is TRBJ1-3; TRBD1 might be the D (6 bases). V was pared by 2 bases and J by 4 bases, with 19 bases between. CDR3 length equals 17 residues. In germline, CDR1 is SGHNT, CDR2 YYREEE (reference sequence). Here the CDR3 DNA reads TGTGCCAGCAGCTTCTCTCCGGGGGCGCAATCAGGAAACACCATATATTTT. Translation: CASSFSPGAQSGNTIYF.

This sequence joins TRBV11-3 and TRBJ2-4; 10 bases match TRBD1. The CDR3 length is 14 residues. Unmatched junction bases numbered 3, after V lost 5 bases and J lost 5 bases. Germline V gene lookup returns CDR1 SGHNT and CDR2 YENEEA. The CDR3 DNA reads TGTGCCAGCAGCCCCGGACAGGGGGAAAACATTCAGTACTTC. Translation gives CASSPGQGENIQYF.

The chain combines TRBV28 with TRBJ2-7; D is uncertain. Trimming left V 8 bases short and J 10 bases short, with 18 bases between. CDR3 size: 12 residues. Germline assignment: CDR1 MDHEN and CDR2 SYDVKM. CDR3 amino acids: CASGLTQASQYF. Written as DNA, the CDR3 is TGTGCCAGCGGATTGACCCAGGCCAGCCAGTACTTC.

The chain is built from TRBV7-2 and TRBJ1-6, with a tentative D call TRBD1 (6 bases). The germline CDR1 and CDR2 sequences are SGHTA and FQGNSA. The V end was cut by 4 bases, the J end by 6 bases, with 10 bases between. This CDR3 is built from 14 residues. The CDR3 loop is CASSSQGFNSPLHF. As DNA, the CDR3 is TGTGCCAGCAGCTCACAGGGATTTAATTCACCCCTCCACTTT.

The chain links TRBV28 to TRBJ2-5, with a possible D match to TRBD1 (6 bases). This CDR3 is built from 17 residues. Germline CDR1 is MDHEN and CDR2 is SYDVKM. V lost 3 bases and J lost 0, with 17 bases in between. CDR3 amino acids: CASSFGFTGWYQETQYF. CDR3 bases: TGTGCCAGCAGTTTCGGGTTTACAGGGTGGTACCAAGAGACCCAGTACTTC. Full variable domain (rest looked up from reference TRBV28 and TRBJ2-5): DVKVTQSSRYLVKRTGEKVFLECVQDMDHENMFWYRQDPGLGLRLIYFSYDVKMKEKGDIPEGYSVSREKKERFSLILESASTNQTSMYLCASSFGFTGWYQETQYFGPGTRLLVL.

The chain carries TRBV5-1 and TRBJ1-4; tentative D call: TRBD1 (6 bases). V was clipped by 1 base and J by 7 bases, with 14 bases between them. Germline V gene sequence: CDR1 SGHRS, CDR2 YFSETQ. CDR3 size: 15 residues. Here the CDR3 DNA reads TGCGCCAGCAGCTTGATTTGGGGGCAGGGTGAAAAACTGTTTTTT. Amino acids: CASSLIWGQGEKLFF.

Notes on this clone: Other DNA variants within this sample encode the same CDR3. The CDR3 here is CASSPGGRYEQYF. The CDR3 DNA reads TGTGCCAGCAGTCCAGGGGGCCGCTACGAGCAGTACTTC. The rearrangement joins TRBV28 to TRBJ2-7, with TRBD1 matching over 8 bases. The CDR3 consists of 13 residues. Germline CDR1 MDHEN, CDR2 SYDVKM. Losses at the gene ends were 5 bases for V and 3 bases for J; bases not matched to a gene: 3.

The chain links TRBV28 to TRBJ2-7; D may be TRBD1 or TRBD2 (5 bases each). Germline CDR1 and CDR2: MDHEN and SYDVKM. Trimming removed 5 bases at V and 4 bases at J, with 18 bases between. The CDR3 consists of 15 residues. Here the CDR3 DNA reads TGTGCCAGCAGTGGGGACGCTGGACGTCTGTACGAGCAGTACTTC. Translation: CASSGDAGRLYEQYF.

The chain links TRBV28 to TRBJ1-4; no firm D call. The germline V gene has CDR1 MDHEN and CDR2 SYDVKM. V was cut by 5 bases and J by 8 bases, with 9 bases left in between. The CDR3 sequence is 12 residues long. The CDR3 is CASSAGSEKLFF. As DNA, the CDR3 is TGTGCCAGCAGTGCAGGATCCGAAAAACTGTTTTTT.

V usage is TRBV7-2 and J usage is TRBJ2-7; tentatively, D is TRBD1 (9 bases). The CDR3 has 15 amino acids. The germline CDR1 and CDR2 sequences are SGHTA and FQGNSA. V was shortened by 5 bases and J by 3 bases, with 17 bases between the two germline ends. CDR3 sequence (DNA): TGTGCCAGCAGCCGCGGGGGGACAGGGCTCTACGAGCAGTACTTC. Its protein product is CASSRGGTGLYEQYF.

Only one count was recorded for this clone. The chain carries TRBV10-2 and TRBJ1-1; D is ambiguous. V was clipped by 6 bases and J by 1 base, with 0 bases between them. From germline, CDR1 is WSHSY and CDR2 SAAADI. There are 10 residues in the CDR3. CDR3 in DNA: TGCGCCAGCAGGAACACTGAAGCTTTCTTT. The encoded protein is CASRNTEAFF.

The chain couples TRBV6-6 to TRBJ1-2; D not resolved. Looked up from germline, CDR1 is MNHNY and CDR2 is SVGAGI (reference sequence). The CDR3 totals 14 residues. V gave up 5 bases and J gave up 2 bases, with 12 bases separating them. The CDR3 is CASSPQRLNYGYTF. CDR3 in DNA: TGTGCCAGCAGTCCCCAGAGACTCAACTATGGCTACACCTTC.

J is TRBJ2-2 and V is TRBV28, with no clear D. V lost 6 bases and J 0 bases, leaving 14 bases between the germline ends. The CDR3 runs 16 residues. The germline V gene has CDR1 MDHEN and CDR2 SYDVKM. CDR3 protein: CASSYTDMANTGELFF. The CDR3 nucleotides read TGTGCCAGCAGCTATACAGATATGGCGAACACCGGGGAGCTGTTTTTT.

This clone showed up just once. The chain carries TRBV4-3 and TRBJ2-1; the D is unclear. CDR1 LGHNA and CDR2 YSLEER come from the germline V gene. V was cut by 0 bases and J by 7 bases, with 16 bases left in between. This CDR3 has 16 amino acids. The CDR3 nucleotides are TGCGCCAGCAGCCAAGAGAAAACGATTGGGTGGAATGAGCAGTTCTTC. Translating it yields CASSQEKTIGWNEQFF.

The chain combines TRBV10-2 with TRBJ2-7; TRBD2 aligns across 8 bases. Germline assignment: CDR1 WSHSY and CDR2 SAAADI. The CDR3 spans 16 residues. The J segment lost 3 bases and the V segment lost 3 bases, leaving 10 bases of the junction unmatched. CDR3 bases: TGCGCCAGCAGTGACGGGCGGGGGGTCACAAACTACGAGCAGTACTTC. Translation gives CASSDGRGVTNYEQYF.

The chain recombines TRBV11-2 with TRBJ2-7, with D possibly matching TRBD2 (6 bases). CDR1 is SGHAT and CDR2 is FQNNGV in the germline V gene. This CDR3 has 15 residues. The V and J ends lost 5 bases and 0 bases respectively, with 14 bases between them. In DNA form, the CDR3 reads TGTGCCAGCAGCCCGGGAGCTCCCCGCTCCTACGAGCAGTACTTC. It yields the protein CASSPGAPRSYEQYF.

The chain carries TRBV19 and TRBJ2-5; no firm D call. The germline gives CDR1 LNHDA, CDR2 SQIVND (reference sequence). The germline V and J ends were trimmed by 3 bases and 5 bases, with 10 bases remaining between them. CDR3 size: 13 residues. For the CDR3, the DNA is TGTGCCAGTAGTATGGTAGGGTCGGAGACCCAGTACTTC. Its translation is CASSMVGSETQYF.

This sequence joins TRBV7-9 and TRBJ2-5; maybe TRBD1 (6 bases). The length of the CDR3 is 14 residues. Between the trimmed V and J ends, which lost 5 bases and 2 bases, there was a span of 12 bases. Looked up from germline, CDR1 is SEHNR and CDR2 is FQNEAQ (reference sequence). CDR3 DNA sequence: TGTGCCAGCAGCATCCAGGGGTGGCAAGAGACCCAGTACTTC. It specifies CASSIQGWQETQYF.

The V call is TRBV6-6, the J call TRBJ1-2; D remains unclear. The CDR3 sequence is 12 residues long. With 5 bases removed from V and 8 bases from J, the gap between germline ends came to 12 bases. CDR1 and CDR2 (germline): MNHNY, SVGAGI (reference sequence). This chain's CDR3 is CASSPPRSGYTF. CDR3 sequence (DNA): TGTGCCAGCAGTCCCCCACGGAGCGGCTACACCTTC.